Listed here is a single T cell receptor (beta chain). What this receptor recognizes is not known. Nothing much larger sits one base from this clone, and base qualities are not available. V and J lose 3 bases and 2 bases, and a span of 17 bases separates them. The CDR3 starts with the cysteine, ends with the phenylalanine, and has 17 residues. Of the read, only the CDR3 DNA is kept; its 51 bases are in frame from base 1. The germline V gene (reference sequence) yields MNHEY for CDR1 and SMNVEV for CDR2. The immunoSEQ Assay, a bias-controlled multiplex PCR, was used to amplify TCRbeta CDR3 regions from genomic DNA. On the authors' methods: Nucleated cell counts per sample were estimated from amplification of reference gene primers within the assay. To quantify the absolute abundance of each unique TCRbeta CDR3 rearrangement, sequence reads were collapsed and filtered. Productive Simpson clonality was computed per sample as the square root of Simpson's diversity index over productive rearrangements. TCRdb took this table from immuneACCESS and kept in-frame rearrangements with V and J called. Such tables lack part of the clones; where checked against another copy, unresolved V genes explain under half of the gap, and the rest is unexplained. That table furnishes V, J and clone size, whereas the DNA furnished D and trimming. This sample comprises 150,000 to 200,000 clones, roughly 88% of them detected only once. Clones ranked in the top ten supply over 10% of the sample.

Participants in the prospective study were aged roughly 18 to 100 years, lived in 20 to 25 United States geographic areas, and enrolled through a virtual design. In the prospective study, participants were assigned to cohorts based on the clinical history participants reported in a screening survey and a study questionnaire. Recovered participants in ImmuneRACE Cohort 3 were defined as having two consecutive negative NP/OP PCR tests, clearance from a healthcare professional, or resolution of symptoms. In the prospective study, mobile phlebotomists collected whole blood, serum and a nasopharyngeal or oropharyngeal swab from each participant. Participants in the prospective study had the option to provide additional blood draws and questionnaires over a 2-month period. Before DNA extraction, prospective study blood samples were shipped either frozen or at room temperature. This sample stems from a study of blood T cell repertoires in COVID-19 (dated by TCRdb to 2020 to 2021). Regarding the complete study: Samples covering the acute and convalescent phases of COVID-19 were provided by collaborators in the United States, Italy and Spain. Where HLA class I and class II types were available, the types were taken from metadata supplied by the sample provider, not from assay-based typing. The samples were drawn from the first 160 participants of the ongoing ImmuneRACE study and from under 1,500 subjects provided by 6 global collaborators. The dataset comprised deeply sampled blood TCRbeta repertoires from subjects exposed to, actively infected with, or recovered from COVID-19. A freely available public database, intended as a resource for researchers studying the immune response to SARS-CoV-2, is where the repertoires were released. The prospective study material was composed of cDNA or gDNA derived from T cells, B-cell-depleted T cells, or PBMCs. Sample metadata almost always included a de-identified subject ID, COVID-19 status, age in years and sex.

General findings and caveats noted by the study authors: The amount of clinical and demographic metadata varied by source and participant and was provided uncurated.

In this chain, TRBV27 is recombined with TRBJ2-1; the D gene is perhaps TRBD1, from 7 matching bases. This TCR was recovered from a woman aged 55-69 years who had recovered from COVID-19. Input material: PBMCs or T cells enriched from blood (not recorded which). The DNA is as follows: TGTGCCAGCAGTTTTATAAGGGGGCGGGGCACCTACAATGAGCAGTTCTTC. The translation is CASSFIRGRGTYNEQFF.